What follows are 3 T cell receptor beta chains derived from one specimen sequenced in a study of shared clonotypes between healthy human individuals (dated by TCRdb to about 2020). The library was made by the immunoSEQ multiplex PCR assay. Not all clones reach the TCRdb copy of this immuneACCESS table, which keeps in-frame sequences only. Checked studies attribute under half of the gap to unresolved V genes and leave the rest unexplained. This sample lists 600,000 to 750,000 clones; less than 95% were detected once. The ten top clones hold 34% of the sample. Sequencing input: memory CD8+ T cells from PBMCs. The sample's cell subset or site label, decoded: CD45RO+ cells pooled with CCR7-negative TemRA cells. Source of these receptors: a young man in good health. Some clones in this sample may be carry-over from other donors' samples.

The chain is built from TRBV28 and TRBJ2-3; D unresolved. The CDR3 extends over 14 amino acids. Trimming removed 4 bases at V and 0 bases at J, with 8 bases between. Germline V gene lookup returns CDR1 MDHEN and CDR2 SYDVKM. The CDR3 region is CASSWSSSTDTQYF. The DNA of the CDR3 is TGTGCCAGCAGTTGGTCAAGTAGCACAGATACGCAGTATTTT.

This clone was observed once. The V and J genes are TRBV27 and TRBJ1-4, with D possibly TRBD1 on 5 matching bases. Trimming left V 2 bases short and J 6 bases short, with 13 bases between. Per germline, CDR1 MNHEY and CDR2 SMNVEV (reference sequence). The length of the CDR3 is 15 residues. The CDR3 nucleotides read TGTGCCAGCAGTTTACAACCCGGGGGACATGAAAAACTGTTTTTT. Translated, it gives CASSLQPGGHEKLFF. Looking up the rest from reference TRBV27 and TRBJ1-4 gives the full variable domain: EAQVTQNPRYLITVTGKKLTVTCSQNMNHEYMSWYRQDPGLGLRQIYYSMNVEVTDKGDVPEGYKVSRKEKRNFPLILESPSPNQTSLYFCASSLQPGGHEKLFFGSGTQLSVL.

The chain has TRBV15 and TRBJ1-2, with 10 bases lining up with TRBD1. CDR3 length: 14 amino acids. The germline V gene has CDR1 LNHNV and CDR2 YYDKDF (reference sequence). After removal of 5 bases from V and 4 bases from J, the junction contained 4 bases not matched to a gene. CDR3 in DNA: TGTGCCACCAGCGGGAGGACAGGGGGCTATGGCTACACCTTC. It translates to CATSGRTGGYGYTF. The full variable domain, in which reference TRBV15 and TRBJ1-2 provide the parts outside the CDR3, is DAMVIQNPRYQVTQFGKPVTLSCSQTLNHNVMYWYQQKSSQAPKLLFHYYDKDFNNEADTPDNFQSRRPNTSFCFLDIRSPGLGDTAMYLCATSGRTGGYGYTFGSGTRLTVV.